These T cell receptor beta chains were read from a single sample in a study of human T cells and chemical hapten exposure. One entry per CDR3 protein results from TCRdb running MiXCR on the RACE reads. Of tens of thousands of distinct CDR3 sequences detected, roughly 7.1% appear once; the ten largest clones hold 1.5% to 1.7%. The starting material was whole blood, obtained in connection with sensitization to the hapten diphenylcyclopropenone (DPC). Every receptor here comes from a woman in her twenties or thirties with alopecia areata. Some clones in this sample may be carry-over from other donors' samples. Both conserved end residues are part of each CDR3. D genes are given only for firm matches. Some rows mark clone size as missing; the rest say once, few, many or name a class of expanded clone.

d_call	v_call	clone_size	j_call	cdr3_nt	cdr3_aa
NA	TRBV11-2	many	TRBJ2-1	TGTGCCAGCAGCCCTGCTATCAATGAGCAGTTCTTC	CASSPAINEQFF
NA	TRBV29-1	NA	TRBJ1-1	TGCAGCGTTTCGGGTCCTTCCACTGAAGCTTTCTTT	CSVSGPSTEAFF
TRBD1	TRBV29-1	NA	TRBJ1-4	TGCAGCGTGTACCGGGACAGGAATGAAAAACTGTTTTTT	CSVYRDRNEKLFF
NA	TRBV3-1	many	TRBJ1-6	TGTGCCAGCAGCCCCCGAGGGATTAATTCACCCCTCCACTTT	CASSPRGINSPLHF
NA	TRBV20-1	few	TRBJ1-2	TGCAGTGCTAGCAACGCGGACTATGGCTACACCTTC	CSASNADYGYTF
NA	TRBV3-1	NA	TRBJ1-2	TGTGCCAGCAGCCAAGTTGTGTCGGCCTGGGGAGATGGCTACACCTTC	CASSQVVSAWGDGYTF
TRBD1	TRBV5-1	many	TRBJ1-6	TGCGCCAGCAGCTTGGCTACTCCGACAGGGGCCTCCTATAATTCACCCCTCCACTTT	CASSLATPTGASYNSPLHF
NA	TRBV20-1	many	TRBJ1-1	TGCAGTGCTAGTGGGGTAGCAGGGAACACTGAAGCTTTCTTT	CSASGVAGNTEAFF
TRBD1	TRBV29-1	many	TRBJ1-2	TGCATCACTAGCGGATCGGTGACAGGGGCAGGCTATGGCTACACCTTC	CITSGSVTGAGYGYTF
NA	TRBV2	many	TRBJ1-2	TGTGCCAGCAGTGTGCGGGTAGTCTATGGCTACACCTTC	CASSVRVVYGYTF
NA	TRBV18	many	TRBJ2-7	TGTGCCAGCTCACCATCAGAGCCCCCCTACGAGCAGTACTTC	CASSPSEPPYEQYF
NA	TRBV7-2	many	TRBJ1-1	TGTGCCAGCAGCTTCGCCGGGCCGACTGAAGCTTTCTTT	CASSFAGPTEAFF
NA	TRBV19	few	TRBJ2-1	TGTGCCAGTAGTATGTTGGGGCTCGACGGGTGGCAGTTCTTC	CASSMLGLDGWQFF
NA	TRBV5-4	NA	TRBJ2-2	TGTGCCAGCAGCTTGATGGGGGAGCACGGGGAGCTGTTTTTT	CASSLMGEHGELFF
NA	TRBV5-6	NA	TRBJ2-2	TGTGCCAGCAGCTTGGCGGAGCTCTCGAACACCGGGGAGCTGTTTTTT	CASSLAELSNTGELFF
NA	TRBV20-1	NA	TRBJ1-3	TGCAGTGCTAGAGGAGTTGGAAACACCATATATTTT	CSARGVGNTIYF
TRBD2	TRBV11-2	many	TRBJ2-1	TGTGCCAGCAGCCCCCAGACTAGCGGGGGGTGGGAGCAGTTCTTC	CASSPQTSGGWEQFF
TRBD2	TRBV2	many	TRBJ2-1	TGTGCCAGCAGTGTACTAGCGGGGAACAATGAGCAGTTCTTC	CASSVLAGNNEQFF
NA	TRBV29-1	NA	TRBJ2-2	TGCAGCGCGTTGTCACAGGGTAACACCGGGGAGCTGTTTTTT	CSALSQGNTGELFF
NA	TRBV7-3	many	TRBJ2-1	TGTGCCAGCAGCTTAGAGGGTAGACTCAGCAATGAGCAGTTCTTC	CASSLEGRLSNEQFF
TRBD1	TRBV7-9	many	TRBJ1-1	TGTGCCAGCAGCAACACAACGACAGGGAGGGGAAGCACTGAAGCTTTCTTT	CASSNTTTGRGSTEAFF
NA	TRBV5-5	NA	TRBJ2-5	TGTGCCAGCAGCTCGCCTTCGGGGGGCTGGGCAGAGACCCAGTACTTC	CASSSPSGGWAETQYF
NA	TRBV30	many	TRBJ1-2	TGTGCCTGGAGTGTACGAGGGTCAGGGAACTATGGCTACACCTTC	CAWSVRGSGNYGYTF
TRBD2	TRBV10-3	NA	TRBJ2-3	TGTGCCACACAACGCGGGGGTGGCACAGATACGCAGTATTTT	CATQRGGGTDTQYF
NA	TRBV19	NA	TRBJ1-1	TGTGCCAGTAGTACGTCATCCAGGGGAGTCACTGAAGCTTTCTTT	CASSTSSRGVTEAFF
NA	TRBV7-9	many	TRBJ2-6	TGTGCCATCATCCCGGGACGGGGCCTCTCTGGGGCCAACGTCCTGACTTTC	CAIIPGRGLSGANVLTF
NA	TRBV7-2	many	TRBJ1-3	TGTGCCAGCAGCTTAGCCCGACAGTTTTCTGGAAACACCATATATTTT	CASSLARQFSGNTIYF
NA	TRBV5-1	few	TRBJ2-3	TGCGCCAGCAGCTTGGCCAGGGTTACTACCACAGATACGCAGTATTTT	CASSLARVTTTDTQYF
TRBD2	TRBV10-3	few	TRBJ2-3	TGTGCCATCAGTGAGGACGGGGGGGACACAGATACGCAGTATTTT	CAISEDGGDTDTQYF
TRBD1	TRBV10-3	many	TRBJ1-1	TGTGCCATCAGTCGAGGGACAGGTACAGGAGAAGCTTTCTTT	CAISRGTGTGEAFF
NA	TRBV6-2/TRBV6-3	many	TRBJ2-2	TGTGCCAGCAGTTACGGGGGGGGCCAAACCGGGGAGCTGTTTTTT	CASSYGGGQTGELFF
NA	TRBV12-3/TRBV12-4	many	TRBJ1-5	TGTGCCAGCAGTTCCGACAGACAGCCCCAGCATTTT	CASSSDRQPQHF
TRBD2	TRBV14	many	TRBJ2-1	TGTGCCAGCAGCCAACTAGCGGGGGTTGATGAGCAGTTCTTC	CASSQLAGVDEQFF
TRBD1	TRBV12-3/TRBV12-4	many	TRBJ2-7	TGTGCCAGCAGCTCTCGGACAGGGGCCCACGAGCAGTACTTC	CASSSRTGAHEQYF
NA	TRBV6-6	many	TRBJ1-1	TGTGCCAGCAAGTACTTGAACACTGAAGCTTTCTTT	CASKYLNTEAFF
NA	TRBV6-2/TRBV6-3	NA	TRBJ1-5	TGTGCCAGCAGACGACCCGGGACCCGAAATCAGCCCCAGCATTTT	CASRRPGTRNQPQHF
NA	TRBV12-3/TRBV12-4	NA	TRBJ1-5	TGTGCCAGCAGTTACGTACAGGACAATCAGCCCCAGCATTTT	CASSYVQDNQPQHF
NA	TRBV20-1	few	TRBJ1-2	TGCAGTGCTAGAGATCACAGGACAAGGATCGATGGCTACACCTTC	CSARDHRTRIDGYTF
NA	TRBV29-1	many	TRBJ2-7	TGCAGCGTCTCCCTTACAGGGCTGTCCGAGCAGTACTTC	CSVSLTGLSEQYF
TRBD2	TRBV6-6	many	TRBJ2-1	TGTGCCAGCACCTTACGGGGCGGGGGGCTCGGCAATGAGCAGTTCTTC	CASTLRGGGLGNEQFF
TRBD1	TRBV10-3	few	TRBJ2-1	TGTGCCATCAGCCTAGCCGGGACAGAAAACGCCAACAATGAGCAGTTCTTC	CAISLAGTENANNEQFF
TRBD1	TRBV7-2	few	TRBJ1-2	TGTGCCAGCAGCTCACCTCACAGGGGGACGGGACATGGCTACACCTTC	CASSSPHRGTGHGYTF
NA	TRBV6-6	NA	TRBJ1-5	TGTGCCAGCGTAGGGGGGGGTATAGATCAGCCCCAGCATTTT	CASVGGGIDQPQHF